Shown below are 20 T cell receptor beta chains from a single sample sequenced in a study of PD-1 blockade in classical Hodgkin lymphoma. Time point reported: cycle 4 day 1 (C4D1), after 5 to 7 weeks of nivolumab. Patients all relapsed after autologous stem cell transplantation, and there was variation in brentuximab vedotin exposure. Profiled with immunoSEQ multiplex PCR; TCRdb holds only in-frame clones, not every one. The data contain 41,000 or so clones, roughly 69% of them singletons. Source: peripheral blood mononuclear cells (PBMCs), taken before the fourth cycle of nivolumab. The receptors derive from a human donor with classical Hodgkin lymphoma.

The chain couples TRBV5-1 to TRBJ1-1, with D unclear. The V end lost 0 bases, the J end lost 7 bases, and 13 bases lay between the germline ends. Germline lookup yields CDR1 SGHRS and CDR2 YFSETQ. This CDR3 region has 14 residues. CDR3 DNA sequence: TGCGCCAGCAGCTTGGCGGACCCATTCAATGAAGCTTTCTTT. This codes for CASSLADPFNEAFF.

V gene TRBV29-1 combines with J gene TRBJ2-5; a weak D match, TRBD1 (6 bases). The CDR3 sequence is 14 residues long. Looked up from germline, CDR1 is SQVTM and CDR2 is ANQGSEA. V was shortened by 5 bases and J by 5 bases, with 18 bases between the two germline ends. The CDR3 DNA reads as TGCAGCGTTACTAAACAGGGTTCGACGGAGACCCAGTACTTC. Translated: CSVTKQGSTETQYF. Supplemented by reference TRBV29-1 and TRBJ2-5, the full variable domain reads SAVISQKPSRDICQRGTSLTIQCQVDSQVTMMFWYRQQPGQSLTLIATANQGSEATYESGFVIDKFPISRPNLTFSTLTVSNMSPEDSSIYLCSVTKQGSTETQYFGPGTRLLVL.

V gene TRBV6-5 combines with J gene TRBJ2-1; 12 nucleotides agree with TRBD2. The CDR3 runs 15 residues. V was pared by 5 bases and J by 8 bases, with 7 bases of the junction left unmatched. Germline CDR1 MNHEY, CDR2 SVGAGI. The CDR3 DNA follows: TGTGCCAGCAGTCCCGGACTAGCGGGGTACGATGAGCAGTTCTTC. It specifies CASSPGLAGYDEQFF.

The sample holds a few counts of this clone. The genes are TRBV6-1 and TRBJ1-2; TRBD1 is a possible D gene (5 bases). CDR1 is MNHNS, CDR2 SASEGT, per germline. Trimming cost V 3 bases and J 3 bases, with 5 bases left between them. The CDR3 is 12 residues long. This chain's CDR3 is CASSDRDYGYTF. Here the CDR3 DNA reads TGTGCCAGCAGTGACAGGGACTATGGCTACACCTTC.

This clone was recorded only once. The J gene is TRBJ1-2, the V gene TRBV5-4; D remains unclear. The CDR3 extends over 13 amino acids. Germline values: CDR1 SGHNT, CDR2 YYREEE (reference sequence). The V and J ends lost 5 bases and 7 bases respectively, with 15 bases between them. The CDR3 DNA reads as TGTGCCAGCAGTTTGACGGAGTATGGTGGCTACACCTTC. This sequence encodes CASSLTEYGGYTF.

The chain uses TRBV4-1 and TRBJ1-3, with a weak D call TRBD1 (6 bases). V lost 2 bases, J lost 3 bases, and 8 bases lay in between. The germline CDR1 and CDR2 sequences are MGHRA and YSYEKL. This CDR3 comprises 14 residues. CDR3 protein: CASSQTGFGNTIYF. CDR3 nucleotide sequence: TGCGCCAGCAGCCAAACAGGGTTTGGAAACACCATATATTTT.

V is TRBV28 and J is TRBJ2-2; D uncertain. V dropped 2 bases and J dropped 6 bases, with 4 bases sitting between them. CDR3 size: 12 residues. Germline loops: CDR1 MDHEN, CDR2 SYDVKM. The CDR3 region is CASSLQAGELFF. The CDR3 bases are TGTGCCAGCAGTTTACAAGCCGGGGAGCTGTTTTTT.

This clone was observed a single time. The genes are TRBV4-3 and TRBJ2-3; tentative D call: TRBD1 (5 bases). With 0 bases removed from V and 6 bases from J, the gap between germline ends came to 16 bases. The CDR3 covers 16 residues. The germline gives CDR1 LGHNA, CDR2 YSLEER. The CDR3 DNA reads as TGCGCCAGCAGCCAAGAGGCAGGGTTAGGTGCGGATACGCAGTATTTT. Amino acids: CASSQEAGLGADTQYF.

This sequence joins TRBV4-3 and TRBJ2-5, with a possible D match to TRBD2 (6 bases). The CDR3 is 16 amino acids. Deletions cut 0 bases from V and 2 bases from J, with 13 bases between. The germline CDR1 and CDR2 sequences are LGHNA and YSLEER. CDR3: CASSQDIRGMQETQYF. DNA of the CDR3: TGCGCCAGCAGCCAAGATATTCGGGGGATGCAAGAGACCCAGTACTTC.

The chain couples TRBV28 to TRBJ1-1; D ambiguous. Trimming shortened V by 3 bases and J by 4 bases, and 12 bases separated the two germline ends. This CDR3 contains 14 residues. The germline V gene has CDR1 MDHEN and CDR2 SYDVKM. CDR3 nucleotides: TGTGCCAGCAGTTTGGAGGGAGTCCCCACTGAAGCTTTCTTT. It translates to CASSLEGVPTEAFF.

As to this clone: One junction end does not reproduce the germline sequence, and a read error may be involved. This rearrangement joins TRBV5-1 to TRBJ1-5, with D perhaps matching TRBD1 (5 bases). From germline, CDR1 is SGHRS and CDR2 YFSETQ. The CDR3 is made up of 15 amino acids. CDR3 sequence: CASSLGQGPNQPQHF. The DNA for the CDR3 is TGTGCCAGCAGCTTGGGCCAGGGTCCAAATCAGCCCCAGCATTTT.

The V and J genes are TRBV27 and TRBJ2-5, with TRBD1 matching over 7 bases. Germline V gives CDR1 MNHEY, CDR2 SMNVEV (reference sequence). With V trimmed by 6 bases and J by 1 base, 17 bases remained unmatched. The CDR3 runs 18 residues. CDR3 sequence reads: CASSLTGPPVVLQETQYF. The CDR3 nucleotides read TGTGCCAGCAGCCTGACAGGGCCGCCCGTCGTTCTCCAAGAGACCCAGTACTTC.

This clone was found once. The chain joins TRBV9 to TRBJ2-2; 8 bases are a match to TRBD2. V gave up 3 bases and J gave up 7 bases; unmatched junction bases: 11. CDR1 SGDLS and CDR2 YYNGEE come from the germline V gene. This CDR3 is 16 amino acids long. This chain's CDR3 is CASSGSGGGLIGELFF. The CDR3 DNA reads TGTGCCAGCAGCGGCTCGGGCGGGGGGCTTATCGGGGAGCTGTTTTTT.

The chain couples TRBV6-1 to TRBJ2-7; 11 positions agree with TRBD2. This CDR3 is 15 amino acids long. The trim removed 6 bases at V and 1 base at J, leaving 5 bases unmatched. The germline V gene has CDR1 MNHNS and CDR2 SASEGT. Here the CDR3 reads CASRNLAGGSYEQYF. CDR3 nucleotides: TGTGCCAGCAGGAACCTAGCGGGGGGATCCTACGAGCAGTACTTC.

This clone turned up a few times. The chain recombines TRBV2 with TRBJ2-3; weak D call: TRBD2 (7 bases). Germline-derived CDR1 and CDR2 are SNHLY and FYNNEI. The CDR3 has 19 amino acids. Trimming removed 8 bases at V and 0 bases at J, with 27 bases between. The DNA for the CDR3 is TGTGCCAGCGCCGCCATTTTAGGGGGGGGACTCCTCAGCACAGATACGCAGTATTTT. Translation gives CASAAILGGGLLSTDTQYF.

The table lists this clone with a count of one. The chain employs TRBV7-5 and TRBJ1-1; the table's TRBD1 call for D was not verified on the DNA. TRBV7-5 is a pseudogene segment. There are 15 residues in the CDR3. The CDR3 region has the DNA TGTGCCAGAAGCCTATCGACAGGGAGGAACACTGAAGCTTTCTTT. Its translation: CARSLSTGRNTEAFF.

The rearrangement uses TRBV18 and TRBJ2-7; D unresolved. The V gene's germline CDR1 is KGHSH and CDR2 LQKENI. The CDR3 has 12 residues. V was cut by 6 bases and J by 6 bases, with 12 bases left in between. DNA for the CDR3: TGTGCCAGCTCGCATGCCGGCCGCGAGCAGTACTTC. Translation gives CASSHAGREQYF.

In this sample, this clone turned up many times. The chain recombines TRBV5-1 with TRBJ2-7; 12 positions agree with TRBD2. Germline-derived CDR1 and CDR2 are SGHRS and YFSETQ. The CDR3 is 14 amino acids. The V and J ends lost 4 bases and 3 bases, in that order; junction bases with no gene match: 2. This CDR3 is CASSVGLAGYEQYF. The CDR3 DNA follows: TGCGCCAGCAGCGTGGGACTAGCGGGCTACGAGCAGTACTTC.

This clone has just a few counts. The chain links TRBV4-3 to TRBJ1-2; a possible D gene is TRBD1 (5 bases). Deletions cut 0 bases from V and 4 bases from J, with 15 bases between. The CDR3 sequence is 16 residues long. Germline V gene data show CDR1 as LGHNA and CDR2 as YSLEER. This chain's CDR3 is CASSQELGLQGYGYTF. DNA of the CDR3: TGCGCCAGCAGCCAAGAGTTGGGACTCCAAGGCTATGGCTACACCTTC.

J is TRBJ1-6 and V is TRBV27, with D unclear. Trimming took off 6 bases at V and 8 bases at J, with 17 bases between the two ends. This CDR3 is 15 amino acids long. Looked up from germline, CDR1 is MNHEY and CDR2 is SMNVEV (reference sequence). The CDR3 is CASRINIWGDSPLHF. In DNA, the CDR3 is TGTGCCAGCAGGATAAACATCTGGGGAGATTCACCCCTCCACTTT.